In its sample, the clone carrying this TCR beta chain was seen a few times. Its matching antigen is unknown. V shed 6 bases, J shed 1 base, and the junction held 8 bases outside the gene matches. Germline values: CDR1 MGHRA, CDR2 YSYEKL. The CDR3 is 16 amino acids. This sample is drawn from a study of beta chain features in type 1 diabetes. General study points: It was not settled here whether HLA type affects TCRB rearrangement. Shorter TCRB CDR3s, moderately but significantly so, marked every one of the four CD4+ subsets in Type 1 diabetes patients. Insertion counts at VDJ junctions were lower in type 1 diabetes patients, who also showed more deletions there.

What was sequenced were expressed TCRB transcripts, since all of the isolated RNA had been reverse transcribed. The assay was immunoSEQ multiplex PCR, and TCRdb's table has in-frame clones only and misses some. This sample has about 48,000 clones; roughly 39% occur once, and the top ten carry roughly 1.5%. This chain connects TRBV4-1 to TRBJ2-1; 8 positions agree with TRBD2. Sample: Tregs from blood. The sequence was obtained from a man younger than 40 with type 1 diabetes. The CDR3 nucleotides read TGCGCCAGCAGAGTACTAGCGGCCTCATCCTACAATGAGCAGTTCTTC. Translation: CASRVLAASSYNEQFF.